This T cell receptor beta chain was recorded in a study of T cell changes during pregnancy in multiple sclerosis (dated 2019 in TCRdb). General notes on the study: The study looked at changes in the T cell repertoire across pregnancy in women with multiple sclerosis.

Library preparation used the immunoSEQ multiplex PCR assay. TCRdb provides this immuneACCESS table in a form limited to in-frame rearrangements. Some clones are lacking; in checked studies, under half of them reflect an unresolved V gene, and why the rest are absent is not known. The sample table shows under 50,000 clones, and 93% are seen once. Roughly 8% of the sample belongs to the ten largest clones. The germline V gene encodes CDR1 LGHNA and CDR2 YNFKEQ. V lost 0 bases and J lost 4 bases; the stretch between them is 12 bases long. The CDR3, cysteine through phenylalanine, is 15 amino acids long. The DNA shown is the 45-base CDR3, in frame from base 1. Note on this clone: It lacks a known antigen. Nothing much larger sits one base from this clone, and base qualities are not available.

The sample consisted of CD8+ T cells from peripheral blood mononuclear cells, taken in the third trimester of pregnancy. The receptor was isolated from a female donor with multiple sclerosis, enrolled in a pregnancy study. The chain is made from TRBV4-2 and TRBJ1-1; the D gene is perhaps TRBD1, from 5 matching bases. The DNA reads TGTGCCAGCAGCCAAGAGGTCCAGGGTAGCACTGAAGCTTTCTTT. This encodes CASSQEVQGSTEAFF.